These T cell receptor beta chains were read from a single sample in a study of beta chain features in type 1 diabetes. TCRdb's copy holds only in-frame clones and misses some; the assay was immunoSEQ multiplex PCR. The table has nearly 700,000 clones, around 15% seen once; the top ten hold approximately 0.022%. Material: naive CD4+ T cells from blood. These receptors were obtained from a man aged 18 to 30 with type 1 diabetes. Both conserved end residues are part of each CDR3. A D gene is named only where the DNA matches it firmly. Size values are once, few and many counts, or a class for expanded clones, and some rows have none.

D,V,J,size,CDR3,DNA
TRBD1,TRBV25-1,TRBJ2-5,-,CASSEGTGGASWETQYF,TGTGCCAGCAGTGAAGGGACAGGGGGCGCGTCATGGGAGACCCAGTACTTC
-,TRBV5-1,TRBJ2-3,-,CASSFGASNTQYF,TGCGCCAGCAGCTTTGGGGCTAGCAATACGCAGTATTTT
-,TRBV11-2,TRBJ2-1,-,CASSLDRGAKEQFF,TGTGCCAGCAGCTTAGACCGGGGGGCCAAGGAGCAGTTCTTC
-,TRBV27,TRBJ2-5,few,CASSWGGLETQYF,TGTGCCAGCAGTTGGGGCGGGTTGGAGACCCAGTACTTC
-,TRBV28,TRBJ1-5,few,CASSKGPTNQPQHF,TGTGCCAGCAGTAAGGGACCGACCAATCAGCCCCAGCATTTT
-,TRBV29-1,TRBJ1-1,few,CSATLPNTEAFF,TGCAGCGCCACGCTCCCTAACACTGAAGCTTTCTTT
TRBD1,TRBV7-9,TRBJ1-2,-,CASSLAGTGLNTF,TGTGCCAGCAGCTTAGCCGGGACAGGGTTGAACACCTTC
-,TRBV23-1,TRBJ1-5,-,CASSRAPFNQPQHF,TGCGCCAGCAGCCGGGCTCCGTTCAATCAGCCCCAGCATTTT
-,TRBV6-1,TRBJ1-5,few,CASMSGWDQPQHF,TGTGCCAGCATGAGCGGATGGGATCAGCCCCAGCATTTT
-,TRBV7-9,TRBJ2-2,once,CASSLFGVNTGELFF,TGTGCCAGCAGCTTATTTGGCGTGAACACCGGGGAGCTGTTTTTT